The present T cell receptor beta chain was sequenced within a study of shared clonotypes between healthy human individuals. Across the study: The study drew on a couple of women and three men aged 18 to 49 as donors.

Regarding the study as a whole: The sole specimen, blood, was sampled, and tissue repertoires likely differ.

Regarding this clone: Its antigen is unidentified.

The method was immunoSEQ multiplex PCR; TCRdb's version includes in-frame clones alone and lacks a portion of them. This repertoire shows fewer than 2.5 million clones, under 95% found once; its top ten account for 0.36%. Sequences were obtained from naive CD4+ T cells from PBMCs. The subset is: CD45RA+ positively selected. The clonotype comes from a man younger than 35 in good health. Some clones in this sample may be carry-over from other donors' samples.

In nucleotides, the CDR3 is TGTGCCAGCAGCTGGTCAGCGGGGAGCTCCTACGAGCAGTACTTC. Its protein is CASSWSAGSSYEQYF. This chain joins TRBV7-8 and TRBJ2-7, with 7 bases lining up with TRBD2. The CDR3 runs to 15 residues. With 4 bases clipped from V and 0 bases from J, the junction kept 6 bases outside the gene matches. Germline V gene lookup returns CDR1 SGHVS and CDR2 FQNEAQ.